This passage covers 7 T cell receptor beta chains from one sample sequenced in a study of siplizumab effects on memory and regulatory T cells. Repertoires were generated with immunoSEQ multiplex PCR, while TCRdb's copy carries only in-frame clones and drops some. The sample carries over 95,000 clones, around 95% recorded once. The source material was non-Treg CD4+ T cells sorted from blood. Receptors originate from a human donor in good health.

The chain links TRBV29-1 to TRBJ1-1; possibly TRBD1 for D (5 bases). CDR3 length: 12 residues. CDR1 SQVTM and CDR2 ANQGSEA come from the germline V gene. Deletions cut 4 bases from V and 10 bases from J, with 16 bases between. The CDR3 DNA sequence: TGCAGCGTTGTGTGGCAGGGTGGGCCAGCTTTCTTT. Amino acids: CSVVWQGGPAFF. The whole variable domain, filled in from reference TRBV29-1 and TRBJ1-1, reads SAVISQKPSRDICQRGTSLTIQCQVDSQVTMMFWYRQQPGQSLTLIATANQGSEATYESGFVIDKFPISRPNLTFSTLTVSNMSPEDSSIYLCSVVWQGGPAFFGQGTRLTVV.

The rearrangement joins TRBV11-2 to TRBJ1-1, with D possibly matching TRBD1 (5 bases). This CDR3 has 11 amino acids. Germline V lookup: CDR1 SGHAT, CDR2 FQNNGV. The ends were cut back, 6 bases at V and 8 bases at J, with 10 bases in the middle. The CDR3 loop is CASRGREEAFF. The CDR3 DNA is TGTGCCAGCAGGGGACGGGAGGAAGCTTTCTTT.

This chain joins TRBV9 and TRBJ2-4; TRBD2 aligns across 13 bases. Trimming took 4 bases from V and 7 from J; bases not matched to a gene: 5. There are 15 residues in the CDR3. Per the germline V gene, CDR1 is SGDLS and CDR2 is YYNGEE. This chain's CDR3 is CASSRGLAGINIQYF. In nucleotides, the CDR3 is TGTGCCAGCAGCCGGGGACTAGCGGGGATCAACATTCAGTACTTC.

The chain employs TRBV5-5 and TRBJ2-2; D tentatively fits TRBD1 or TRBD2 (5 bases each). CDR3 size: 16 residues. CDR1 and CDR2 from the germline V gene are SGHKS and YYEKEE (reference sequence). The V gene lost 2 bases and the J gene lost 4 bases, with 15 bases spanning the gap. This chain's CDR3 is CASSFHSPGTTGELFF. The DNA of the CDR3 is TGTGCCAGCAGCTTCCACTCCCCGGGGACCACCGGGGAGCTGTTTTTT.

The CDR3 DNA reads as TGTGCCATCAGTGGGCTTACTAGCGGGGGGGAAGATACGCAGTATTTT. As protein: CAISGLTSGGEDTQYF. The rearrangement joins TRBV10-3 to TRBJ2-3; TRBD2 agrees at 13 bases. This CDR3 contains 16 residues. Germline V gene lookup returns CDR1 ENHRY and CDR2 SYGVKD. With 4 bases clipped from V and 5 bases from J, the junction kept 6 bases outside the gene matches.

The CDR3 DNA reads as TGTGCCAGCAGTTTAGGGACAGACCCTCTAACGAGAAACATTCAGTACTTC. This sequence encodes CASSLGTDPLTRNIQYF. This chain uses TRBV28 with TRBJ2-4, with 7 bases fitting TRBD1. The CDR3 covers 17 residues. Trimming removed 2 bases from V and 6 bases from J; junction bases left unmatched: 13. Looked up from germline, CDR1 is MDHEN and CDR2 is SYDVKM.

The V call is TRBV4-2, the J call TRBJ1-2; unclear D gene. The CDR3 spans 13 residues. Germline CDR1 LGHNA, CDR2 YNFKEQ. Trimming shortened V by 6 bases and J by 0 bases, and 8 bases separated the two germline ends. The CDR3 loop is CASSTDTNYGYTF. In DNA, the CDR3 is TGTGCCAGCAGTACAGACACTAACTATGGCTACACCTTC.